This T cell receptor beta chain appears in the sequencing data of a study of blood T cell repertoires in COVID-19. Germline CDR1 is ENHRY and CDR2 is SYGVKD. V gave up 3 bases and J gave up 0 bases, with 11 bases separating them. The CDR3 contains 15 residues. Sequencing used immunoSEQ multiplex PCR; TCRdb keeps in-frame clones, though not all of them. The sample consists of about 16,000 clones, about 90% of them appearing once. Sequencing was done on a sample of peripheral blood. The rearrangement links TRBV10-3 to TRBJ1-2; D is perhaps TRBD1 (6 bases). The TCR comes from a man in his sixties with active COVID-19. CDR3 in DNA: TGTGCCATCAGTGAAGCGACAGGAGCTAACTATGGCTACACCTTC. This translates into CAISEATGANYGYTF.